Each of the 4 T cell receptor beta chains below was sequenced from the same sample in a study of blood T cells in healthy people across ages. Next came a second PCR, run for 7 to 11 cycles, which used a sample-barcoded 5' primer along with a J-beta primer mix. TCRdb itself ran the 5' RACE reads through MiXCR, one entry per CDR3 protein. This table holds over a million distinct CDR3 sequences, 35% to 45% found once. Sequenced sample: blood. Source of these receptors: a woman between 18 and 30 years old in good health.

This clonotype has just a few counts. The chain links TRBV20-1 to TRBJ1-2; D gene uncertain. CDR1 is DFQATT, CDR2 SNEGSKA, per germline (reference sequence). The CDR3 is made up of 10 amino acids. CDR3 in amino acids: CIGSDYGYTF. The CDR3 nucleotides read TGCATTGGTTCTGACTATGGCTACACCTTC.

This clonotype occurred a few times. V usage is TRBV11-2 and J usage is TRBJ1-2, with 9 nucleotides matching TRBD1. Germline assignment: CDR1 SGHAT and CDR2 FQNNGV. CDR3 length: 17 residues. The junction had 13 bases not matched to a gene; V was cut back by 0 bases and J by 8 bases. In DNA, the CDR3 is TGTGCCAGCAGCTTAGATAGGACAGGGGTTTCGTCGAGCGGCTACACCTTC. Its protein product is CASSLDRTGVSSSGYTF.

This clonotype was seen a few times. This chain uses TRBV28 with TRBJ1-1, with D possibly matching TRBD1 (6 bases). Trimming stripped 1 base from V and 4 bases from J, with 13 bases between. The CDR3 has 15 amino acids. Looked up from germline, CDR1 is MDHEN and CDR2 is SYDVKM. CDR3 sequence reads: CASSLSVYRVTEAFF. In nucleotides, the CDR3 is TGTGCCAGCAGTTTATCAGTCTACAGGGTCACTGAAGCTTTCTTT.

The rearrangement joins TRBV20-1 to TRBJ1-6, with a possible D match to TRBD1 (5 bases). V dropped 3 bases and J dropped 9 bases, with 12 bases sitting between them. This CDR3 spans 13 amino acids. From germline, CDR1 is DFQATT and CDR2 SNEGSKA (reference sequence). CDR3 protein: CSASSREASPLHF. As DNA, the CDR3 is TGCAGTGCTAGTAGCAGGGAGGCTTCACCCCTCCACTTT.